This record covers a single T cell receptor (beta chain). The data belong to a study of T cells in Graves' hyperthyroidism and ophthalmopathy. Authors of the study amplified TCR beta CDR3 regions from RNA transcripts. A set of HTBI primers served as the primers for a first-round RT-PCR of the TCR CDR3. Each CDR3 protein is one row after TCRdb ran MiXCR on the multiplex PCR reads. In the table there are around 690,000 distinct CDR3 sequences, roughly 17% of which are singletons. Germline CDR1 DFQATT, CDR2 SNEGSKA (reference sequence). Between the trimmed V and J ends, which lost 5 bases and 10 bases, there was a span of 17 bases. The CDR3 is 12 amino acids. PBMCs were obtained from roughly 10 ml fresh peripheral blood.

The sample comprised blood. The chain joins TRBV20-1 to TRBJ1-1, with a tentative D call TRBD1 (5 bases). This sequence was found in a man between 50 and 59 years old with Graves' hyperthyroidism. The CDR3 DNA reads as TGCAGTGCTGCCCAAATCACGAGGGGAGCTTTCTTT. Encoded protein: CSAAQITRGAFF.